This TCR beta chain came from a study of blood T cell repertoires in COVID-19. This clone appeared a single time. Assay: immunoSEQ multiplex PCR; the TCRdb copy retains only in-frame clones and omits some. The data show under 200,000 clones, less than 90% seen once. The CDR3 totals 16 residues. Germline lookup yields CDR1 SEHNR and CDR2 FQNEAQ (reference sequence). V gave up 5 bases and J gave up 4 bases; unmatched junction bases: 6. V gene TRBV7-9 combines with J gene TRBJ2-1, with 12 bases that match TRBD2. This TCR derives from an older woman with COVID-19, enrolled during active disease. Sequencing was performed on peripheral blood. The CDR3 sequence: CASSPRLAGEYNEQFF. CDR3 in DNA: TGTGCCAGCAGCCCGCGACTAGCGGGGGAATACAATGAGCAGTTCTTC.